These T cell receptor beta chains were read from a single sample in a study of blood T cell repertoires in COVID-19. The method was immunoSEQ multiplex PCR; TCRdb's version includes in-frame clones alone and lacks a portion of them. The repertoire has approximately 110,000 clones, roughly nine tenths of them found once; the top ten carry 32%. Material: peripheral blood. All receptors come from an elderly woman with acute or convalescent COVID-19. CDR3s include the opening cysteine and the closing phenylalanine or tryptophan. D genes are given only for firm matches. Where a row states a size, it is once, few, many or the class of an expanded clone; other rows omit it.

size	length	V	J	D	CDR3	DNA
-	14	TRBV5-8	TRBJ1-6	-	CASSLGLAGSPLHF	TGTGCCAGCAGCTTAGGACTAGCGGGTTCACCCCTCCACTTT
-	12	TRBV12-3/TRBV12-4	TRBJ2-7	-	CASSLSRGEQYF	TGTGCCAGCAGTTTATCCAGGGGCGAGCAGTACTTC
-	13	TRBV10-3	TRBJ1-2	-	CAITDRGGYGYTF	TGTGCCATCACCGACCGGGGGGGCTATGGCTACACCTTC
-	14	TRBV24-1	TRBJ2-5	TRBD1	CATSDGTVLETQYF	TGTGCCACTTCGGACGGGACAGTCCTTGAGACCCAGTACTTC
-	14	TRBV5-1	TRBJ1-6	TRBD1	CASSPTGGGSPLHF	TGCGCCAGCAGCCCGACAGGGGGAGGTTCACCCCTCCACTTT
-	17	TRBV24-1	TRBJ1-2	TRBD1	CATSAPGPGTGGDGYTF	TGTGCCACCAGTGCCCCGGGCCCCGGGACAGGGGGTGATGGCTACACCTTC
-	15	TRBV28	TRBJ2-2	-	CASSLVGLGAGELFF	TGTGCCAGCAGTTTGGTGGGCCTCGGGGCCGGGGAGCTGTTTTTT
-	12	TRBV30	TRBJ1-1	-	CAWSFKNTEAFF	TGTGCCTGGAGTTTCAAGAACACTGAAGCTTTCTTT
-	16	TRBV3-1/TRBV3-2	TRBJ2-7	-	CASSPIRTGRAYEQYF	TGTGCCAGCAGCCCCATTCGGACAGGGAGGGCCTACGAGCAGTACTTC
-	15	TRBV19	TRBJ1-3	-	CASARPGNSGNTIYF	TGTGCCAGTGCAAGACCAGGAAACTCTGGAAACACCATATATTTT
-	16	TRBV19	TRBJ2-5	TRBD2	CASSRGLARYQETQYF	TGTGCCAGTAGTAGAGGACTAGCCCGGTACCAAGAGACCCAGTACTTC
-	12	TRBV12-3/TRBV12-4	TRBJ1-6	-	CASSAGTSPLHF	TGTGCCAGCAGCGCGGGGACTTCACCCCTCCACTTT
-	14	TRBV30	TRBJ1-1	TRBD1	CAWSVVDRAVVAFF	TGTGCCTGGAGTGTGGTGGACAGGGCGGTCGTCGCTTTCTTT
-	16	TRBV6-5	TRBJ2-1	-	CASSYSFDSAYNEQFF	TGTGCCAGCAGTTACTCCTTCGATAGCGCCTACAATGAGCAGTTCTTC
once	14	TRBV7-8	TRBJ2-7	-	CASSLMRPSYEQYF	TGTGCCAGCAGCTTAATGCGGCCCAGCTACGAGCAGTACTTC
few	16	TRBV30	TRBJ2-2	TRBD2	CAWSDIAGAPTGELFF	TGTGCCTGGAGCGATATAGCGGGGGCCCCCACCGGGGAGCTGTTTTTT